Listed here are 7 T cell receptor beta chains from one sample, sequenced in a study of cytomegalovirus exposure and HLA in healthy donors. PCR used 60 Vbeta primers and 13 Jbeta primers. Assay used: immunoSEQ multiplex PCR; TCRdb lists only in-frame clones, some missing. This table holds approximately 150,000 clones, 75% to 80% found once. Source material: PBMCs. The receptors here all came from a woman in her twenties or thirties in good health and CMV-seronegative.

The chain has TRBV9 and TRBJ1-4; D unclear. In germline, CDR1 is SGDLS, CDR2 YYNGEE. The length of the CDR3 is 14 residues. Deletions cut 4 bases from V and 8 bases from J, with 15 bases between. CDR3 in DNA: TGTGCCAGCAGCCCCCCGGGTGGATACGAAAAACTGTTTTTT. The encoded protein is CASSPPGGYEKLFF.

This chain links TRBV6-1 with TRBJ2-5; TRBD2 matches at 9 bases. Trimming removed 2 bases from V and 4 bases from J; junction bases left unmatched: 8. This CDR3 is 16 amino acids long. CDR1 is MNHNS, CDR2 SASEGT, per germline. CDR3 sequence (DNA): TGTGCCAGCAGTGAACCTAGCGGGGTGTATCGAGAGACCCAGTACTTC. This encodes CASSEPSGVYRETQYF.

This clone was found a few times. This rearrangement joins TRBV2 to TRBJ1-2; 7 bases map to TRBD1. The CDR3 is 14 residues long. Losses at the gene ends were 6 bases for V and 1 base for J; bases not matched to a gene: 5. Germline loops: CDR1 SNHLY, CDR2 FYNNEI. This CDR3 is CASSRQGINYGYTF. The CDR3 DNA follows: TGTGCCAGCAGCCGACAGGGCATTAACTATGGCTACACCTTC. The whole variable domain, remainder taken from reference TRBV2 and TRBJ1-2, is EPEVTQTPSHQVTQMGQEVILRCVPISNHLYFYWYRQILGQKVEFLVSFYNNEISEKSEIFDDQFSVERPDGSNFTLKIRSTKLEDSAMYFCASSRQGINYGYTFGSGTRLTVV.

About this clone: The DNA is left out, because the CDR3 cannot be placed on it with certainty; the CDR3 is given as TCRdb lists it. CDR3 in amino acids: CASSVGLGSRFF. The chain carries TRBV11-1 and TRBJ2-1; the table's D call TRBD2 went unverified against the DNA. Germline CDR1 SGHAT, CDR2 FQDESV (reference sequence). The length of the CDR3 is 12 amino acids, counting both ends.

The CDR3: CASSLEGTNSNQPQHF. The CDR3 DNA reads TGTGCCAGCAGCTTAGAGGGGACTAATAGCAATCAGCCCCAGCATTTT. The chain combines TRBV7-8 with TRBJ1-5; TRBD1 is a possible D gene (5 bases). The CDR3 sequence is 16 residues long. V lost 1 base to trimming and J lost 0 bases, with 10 bases between them. The germline CDR1 and CDR2 sequences are SGHVS and FQNEAQ.

The J gene is TRBJ2-3, the V gene TRBV5-1; 12 positions match TRBD2. There are 16 residues in the CDR3. J lost 5 bases, V lost 4 bases, and 8 bases had no gene match. Germline values: CDR1 SGHRS, CDR2 YFSETQ. For the CDR3, the DNA is TGCGCCAGCAGCAAGGACCTAGCGGGGGGGGGAGATACGCAGTATTTT. Amino acids: CASSKDLAGGGDTQYF.

This sequence joins TRBV6-1 and TRBJ2-7; TRBD1 aligns across 7 bases. This CDR3 is 14 amino acids long. Germline V lookup: CDR1 MNHNS, CDR2 SASEGT. With 7 bases clipped from V and 0 bases from J, the junction kept 6 bases outside the gene matches. CDR3 DNA: TGTGCCAGCAAGAGACAGGGTAGCTCCTACGAGCAGTACTTC. It translates to CASKRQGSSYEQYF.